The rows below give T cell receptor beta chains drawn from one sample of a study of identical twins. TCRdb ran MiXCR on the 5' RACE reads and lists one entry per CDR3 protein. Among some 1,600,000 distinct CDR3 sequences listed, about 31% were seen once. Sequencing used cord blood. All receptors derive from a newborn girl in good health. CDR3s include the opening cysteine and the closing phenylalanine or tryptophan. The D gene is left open where the match is weak. Clone size is not always given. Where it is, it says once, few, many or a class for expanded clones.

CDR3 DNA	CDR3 protein	D gene	clone size	V gene	J gene
TGTGCCAGCAGTTACTCGATGGGCGGCACTGAAGCTTTCTTT	CASSYSMGGTEAFF	.	.	TRBV6-2/TRBV6-3	TRBJ1-1
TGTGCCAGCAGCACCCGACAGGGGGCCGGTGGCTACACCTTC	CASSTRQGAGGYTF	TRBD1	many	TRBV9	TRBJ1-2
TGTGCCAGCAGCAAAGGGACTAGCGGGAGATTCTACGGGCAGTACTTC	CASSKGTSGRFYGQYF	.	.	TRBV21-1	TRBJ2-4
TGTGCCAGCAGTCCAGCGGAGACCCAGTACTTC	CASSPAETQYF	.	many	TRBV18	TRBJ2-5
TGTGCCAGCTACTATGGGACAGGGGGCTACGAGCAGTACTTC	CASYYGTGGYEQYF	TRBD1	few	TRBV5-6	TRBJ2-7
TGTGCCAGCAGGAAGGGGCCCCTCAACTATGGCTACACCTTC	CASRKGPLNYGYTF	.	.	TRBV21-1	TRBJ1-2
TGTGCCATCAGTGAGTCAAGGGGGCGCGCTAACGGGGGGCAGTTCTTC	CAISESRGRANGGQFF	.	.	TRBV10-3	TRBJ2-1
TGCAGTGCAGCGTCTAATCAGCCCCAGCATTTT	CSAASNQPQHF	.	few	TRBV20-1	TRBJ1-5
TGTGCCAGCAGCGAATCACGCGAGGGCCGCGGTGGCTACACCTTC	CASSESREGRGGYTF	.	.	TRBV2	TRBJ1-2
TGTGCCAGCAGCCTAGGAATTGGGACTCCGGACAAGTTCTTC	CASSLGIGTPDKFF	.	.	TRBV3-1	TRBJ2-1
TGTGCCAGCAGCGTAGGAGCCCTTCTGCGTAACCCCTACGAGCAGTACTTC	CASSVGALLRNPYEQYF	.	.	TRBV9	TRBJ2-7
TGTGCCAGCAGCGTAGGGAGACTAGCGGACTCCGCGAACACCGGGGAGCTGTTTTTT	CASSVGRLADSANTGELFF	TRBD2	.	TRBV9	TRBJ2-2
TGTGCCAGCAGTGAATTCCCGGACTATGGCTACACCTTC	CASSEFPDYGYTF	.	many	TRBV25-1	TRBJ1-2